This TCR beta chain emerged from a study of OX40 agonist ivuxolimab in advanced cancers. Details on this clone: Its antigen is unknown.

Study-wide results and caveats: Among the lowest peripheral clonal expansion occurred in 0.1-3.0 mg/kg partial responders.

The assay was immunoSEQ multiplex PCR, and TCRdb's table has in-frame clones only and misses some. The sample has 60,000 to 85,000 clones, roughly nine tenths seen once. Specimen: CD4+ or CD8+ T cells sorted from blood, collected in a trial of the OX40 agonist ivuxolimab. The sequence was collected from an adult with an advanced solid tumor such as melanoma, head and neck, liver or kidney cancer.

DNA of the CDR3: TGTGCCAGTAGTATGGAGCAGTTCAATCAGCCCCAGCATTTT. It encodes CASSMEQFNQPQHF. V usage is TRBV19 and J usage is TRBJ1-5; no definite D call. CDR3 length equals 14 residues. Germline V gene sequence: CDR1 LNHDA, CDR2 SQIVND (reference sequence). The V and J ends lost 3 bases and 3 bases respectively, with 9 bases between them.